This T cell receptor (beta chain) comes out of a study of shared clonotypes between healthy human individuals. Study-level information: Used for every donor were three CD4 naive, three CD4 memory, two CD8 naive and one CD8 memory plate.

TCRdb's copy holds only in-frame clones and misses some; the assay was immunoSEQ multiplex PCR. The sample contains over 2 million clones, roughly 96% of which appear only once. The CDR3 is made up of 12 amino acids. Trimming removed 3 bases at V and 1 base at J, with 3 bases between. The germline CDR1 and CDR2 sequences are MGHDK and SYGVNS. On this clone itself: The sample carries other DNA sequences with the same CDR3.

The sequenced sample was naive CD4+ T cells sorted from blood. Subset denoted: CD45RA+ positively selected. V is TRBV25-1 and J is TRBJ1-2, with D hard to call. This clonotype originated in a man aged 18 to 30 in good health. CDR3 region: CASSDSNYGYTF. In DNA form, the CDR3 reads TGTGCCAGCAGTGACAGTAACTATGGCTACACCTTC.